The 19 T cell receptor beta chains reported below all come from one sample, sequenced in a study of cytomegalovirus exposure and HLA in healthy donors. 60 Vbeta and 13 Jbeta primers were used in PCR. Profiling relied on immunoSEQ multiplex PCR, and the TCRdb table lists in-frame clones only, not all of them. The sample consists of about 60,000 clones, around 73% of them appearing once. Sequenced material: PBMCs. These receptors all come from a man aged 50 to 59 in good health and CMV-seronegative.

J is TRBJ2-1 and V is TRBV14; weak D call: TRBD2 (6 bases). Germline V lookup: CDR1 SGHDN, CDR2 FVKESK. With 3 bases removed from V and 0 bases from J, the gap between germline ends came to 12 bases. This CDR3 is 16 amino acids long. This CDR3 reads CASSQGRGGSYNEQFF. The DNA of the CDR3 is TGTGCCAGCAGCCAGGGGCGGGGCGGCTCCTACAATGAGCAGTTCTTC.

This rearrangement joins TRBV9 to TRBJ1-1; tentative D call: TRBD1 (5 bases). Germline V gives CDR1 SGDLS, CDR2 YYNGEE. V shed 1 base and J shed 1 base, with 8 bases lying between them. The CDR3 runs to 14 residues. CDR3 nucleotides: TGTGCCAGCAGCGTATCGGGGGGGAACACTGAAGCTTTCTTT. It translates to CASSVSGGNTEAFF.

The chain uses TRBV6-6 and TRBJ1-2; 7 nucleotides line up with TRBD1. The CDR3 has 16 residues. The junction had 4 bases not matched to a gene; V was cut back by 0 bases and J by 0 bases. Germline CDR1 is MNHNY and CDR2 is SVGAGI (reference sequence). The CDR3 here is CASSYSGTAANYGYTF. CDR3 bases: TGTGCCAGCAGTTACTCAGGGACAGCGGCTAACTATGGCTACACCTTC.

The chain employs TRBV7-9 and TRBJ2-3, with D maybe TRBD2 (6 bases). V was clipped by 5 bases and J by 8 bases, with 11 bases between them. Per the germline V gene, CDR1 is SEHNR and CDR2 is FQNEAQ (reference sequence). This CDR3 has 12 residues. The CDR3: CASSPGLTTQYF. CDR3 sequence (DNA): TGTGCCAGCAGCCCGGGACTTACTACGCAGTATTTT.

The CDR3 DNA sequence: TGTGCCAGTAGTATCTCCGCTCGGCAGGGCTATGGCTACACCTTC. Amino acids: CASSISARQGYGYTF. The chain carries TRBV19 and TRBJ1-2; D is possibly TRBD1 (5 bases). Germline assignment: CDR1 LNHDA and CDR2 SQIVND (reference sequence). The CDR3 loop spans 15 amino acids. V lost 3 bases and J 4 bases, leaving 15 bases between the germline ends. The full variable domain, completed using reference TRBV19 and TRBJ1-2, is DGGITQSPKYLFRKEGQNVTLSCEQNLNHDAMYWYRQDPGQGLRLIYYSQIVNDFQKGDIAEGYSVSREKKESFPLTVTSAQKNPTAFYLCASSISARQGYGYTFGSGTRLTVV.

The V and J genes are TRBV5-1 and TRBJ2-7; 15 nucleotides agree with TRBD2. Trimming at V came to 0 bases and at J to 2 bases, leaving 6 bases not matched to a gene. CDR1 is SGHRS, CDR2 YFSETQ, per germline. The CDR3 is made up of 18 amino acids. The chain's CDR3 is CASSLVGTSGGLAYEQYF. The CDR3 DNA reads as TGCGCCAGCAGCTTGGTCGGGACTAGCGGGGGGCTAGCCTACGAGCAGTACTTC.

This chain connects TRBV11-2 to TRBJ2-2; 9 nucleotides line up with TRBD2. This CDR3 comprises 17 residues. From germline, CDR1 is SGHAT and CDR2 FQNNGV. With 5 bases clipped from V and 4 bases from J, the junction kept 11 bases outside the gene matches. CDR3 nucleotide sequence: TGTGCCAGCAGCGCTATCTCGGGACTAGCCCCCACCGGGGAGCTGTTTTTT. Its protein product is CASSAISGLAPTGELFF.

The chain uses TRBV2 and TRBJ2-2, with D unresolved. The CDR3 runs to 14 residues. The V gene lost 4 bases and the J gene lost 6 bases, with 12 bases spanning the gap. Germline V gene data show CDR1 as SNHLY and CDR2 as FYNNEI. CDR3 protein: CASSVSPVPGELFF. In DNA, the CDR3 is TGTGCCAGCAGTGTGTCCCCGGTACCCGGGGAGCTGTTTTTT. The full variable domain, rest sourced from reference TRBV2 and TRBJ2-2, is EPEVTQTPSHQVTQMGQEVILRCVPISNHLYFYWYRQILGQKVEFLVSFYNNEISEKSEIFDDQFSVERPDGSNFTLKIRSTKLEDSAMYFCASSVSPVPGELFFGEGSRLTVL.

This chain joins TRBV10-3 and TRBJ2-1, with TRBD2 matching 11 bases. The length of the CDR3 is 18 residues. V lost 0 bases and J lost 9; bases outside the gene matches: 13. Per germline, CDR1 ENHRY and CDR2 SYGVKD. The CDR3 DNA sequence: TGTGCCATCAGTGAGTCGATTTCAGGGACTAGCGGCGCCTCTGAGCAGTTCTTC. Translation: CAISESISGTSGASEQFF.

The chain recombines TRBV6-5 with TRBJ1-1; TRBD1 aligns across 7 bases. V shed 6 bases and J 3 bases; nucleotides not matched to a gene: 7. The CDR3 length is 14 residues. Germline V CDR1 and CDR2: MNHEY, SVGAGI. The CDR3 region has the DNA TGTGCCAGCAGGACGGACAGGACCTACACTGAAGCTTTCTTT. Protein sequence: CASRTDRTYTEAFF.

The gene calls are TRBV7-6 and TRBJ2-7; 11 nucleotides align to TRBD2. Germline V gene sequence: CDR1 SGHVS, CDR2 FNYEAQ. J lost 2 bases, V lost 1 base, and 7 bases had no gene match. The CDR3 length is 17 residues. The CDR3 DNA reads TGTGCCAGCAGCTTAGAGCGGGTTAGCGGGGGGGCCTACGAGCAGTACTTC. Encoded protein: CASSLERVSGGAYEQYF.

The rearrangement uses TRBV6-5 and TRBJ1-2, with 8 bases identical to TRBD1. CDR1 is MNHEY and CDR2 is SVGAGI in the germline V gene. After removal of 6 bases from V and 4 bases from J, the junction contained 7 bases not matched to a gene. CDR3 length: 14 residues. CDR3 in amino acids: CASSQDRAPYGYTF. The CDR3 nucleotides are TGTGCCAGCAGCCAGGACAGGGCCCCCTATGGCTACACCTTC.

The chain carries TRBV6-1 and TRBJ1-2, with TRBD1 identical over 7 bases. Germline CDR1 reads MNHNS; CDR2 reads SASEGT. The CDR3 extends over 13 amino acids. V lost 5 bases to trimming and J lost 5 bases; unmatched junction nucleotides: 5. The CDR3 region has the DNA TGTGCCAGCAGTTCTTCAGGGGGATATGGCTACACCTTC. Protein sequence: CASSSSGGYGYTF.

The chain recombines TRBV7-8 with TRBJ2-5, with TRBD1 matching 7 bases. V was clipped by 9 bases and J by 5 bases; unmatched bases: 9. CDR1 is SGHVS, CDR2 FQNEAQ, per germline. The CDR3 is 13 residues long. DNA for the CDR3: TGTGCCAGTAGGGGGCTAAGCGAGGAGACCCAGTACTTC. Protein product: CASRGLSEETQYF.

The chain carries TRBV5-1 and TRBJ2-1, with D perhaps matching TRBD2 (6 bases). The CDR3 is made up of 16 amino acids. Per the germline V gene, CDR1 is SGHRS and CDR2 is YFSETQ. With 1 base removed from V and 1 base from J, the gap between germline ends came to 12 bases. CDR3 sequence reads: CASSLQPGESYNEQFF. CDR3 sequence (DNA): TGCGCCAGCAGCTTGCAACCGGGGGAGTCCTACAATGAGCAGTTCTTC.

The chain combines TRBV7-3 with TRBJ2-3; a weak D match, TRBD2 (6 bases). The V end lost 5 bases, the J end lost 6 bases, and 18 bases lay between the germline ends. Germline lookup yields CDR1 SGHTA and CDR2 FQGTGA. The CDR3 has 15 amino acids. The CDR3 DNA sequence: TGTGCCAGCAGCGTGGGACTCGCGGGTATTGATACGCAGTATTTT. This sequence encodes CASSVGLAGIDTQYF.

The chain uses TRBV25-1 and TRBJ2-3; no reliable D call. CDR1 and CDR2 (germline): MGHDK, SYGVNS. Trimming removed 6 bases at V and 6 bases at J, with 10 bases between. The length of the CDR3 is 12 residues. CDR3 coding DNA: TGTGCCAGCAGCGGAGCTTGGGATACGCAGTATTTT. This sequence encodes CASSGAWDTQYF.

This rearrangement joins TRBV6-4 to TRBJ2-3; D may be TRBD1 (5 bases). The CDR3 spans 15 residues. The V end was cut by 2 bases, the J end by 0 bases, with 9 bases between. Germline values: CDR1 MRHNA, CDR2 SNTAGT. The CDR3 nucleotides read TGTGCCAGCAGTGACCGGGCAGGGAGCACAGATACGCAGTATTTT. Translating gives CASSDRAGSTDTQYF.

The CDR3 loop is CATSGGTGPNTEAFF. As DNA, the CDR3 is TGTGCCACCAGCGGCGGGACAGGGCCGAACACTGAAGCTTTCTTT. The V call is TRBV15, the J call TRBJ1-1, with TRBD1 identical over 9 bases. Germline lookup yields CDR1 LNHNV and CDR2 YYDKDF (reference sequence). The CDR3 is 15 amino acids. V lost 5 bases and J lost 1; bases outside the gene matches: 5.